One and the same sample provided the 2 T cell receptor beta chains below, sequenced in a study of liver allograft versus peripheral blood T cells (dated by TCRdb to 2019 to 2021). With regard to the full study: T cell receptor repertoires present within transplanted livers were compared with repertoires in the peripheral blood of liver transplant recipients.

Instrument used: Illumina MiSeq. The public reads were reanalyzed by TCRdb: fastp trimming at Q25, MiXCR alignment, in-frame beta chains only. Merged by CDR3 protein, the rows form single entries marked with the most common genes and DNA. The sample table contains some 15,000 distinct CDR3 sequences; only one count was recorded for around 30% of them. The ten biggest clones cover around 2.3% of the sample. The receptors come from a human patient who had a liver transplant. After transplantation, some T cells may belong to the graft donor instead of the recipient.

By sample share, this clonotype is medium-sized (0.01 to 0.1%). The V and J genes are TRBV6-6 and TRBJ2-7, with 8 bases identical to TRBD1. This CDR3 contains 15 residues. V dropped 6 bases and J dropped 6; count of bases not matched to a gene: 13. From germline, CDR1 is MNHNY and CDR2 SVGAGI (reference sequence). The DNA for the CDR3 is TGTGCCAGCAGAGAGGGACAGGCGGCGTCTTCCGAGCAGTACTTC. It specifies CASREGQAASSEQYF.

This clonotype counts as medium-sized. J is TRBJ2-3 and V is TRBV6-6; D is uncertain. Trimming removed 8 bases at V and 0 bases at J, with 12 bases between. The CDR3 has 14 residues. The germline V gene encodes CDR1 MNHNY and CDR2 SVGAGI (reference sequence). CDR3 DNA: TGTGCCAGCCTAAGGTCGTCTAGCACAGATACGCAGTATTTT. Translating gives CASLRSSSTDTQYF.